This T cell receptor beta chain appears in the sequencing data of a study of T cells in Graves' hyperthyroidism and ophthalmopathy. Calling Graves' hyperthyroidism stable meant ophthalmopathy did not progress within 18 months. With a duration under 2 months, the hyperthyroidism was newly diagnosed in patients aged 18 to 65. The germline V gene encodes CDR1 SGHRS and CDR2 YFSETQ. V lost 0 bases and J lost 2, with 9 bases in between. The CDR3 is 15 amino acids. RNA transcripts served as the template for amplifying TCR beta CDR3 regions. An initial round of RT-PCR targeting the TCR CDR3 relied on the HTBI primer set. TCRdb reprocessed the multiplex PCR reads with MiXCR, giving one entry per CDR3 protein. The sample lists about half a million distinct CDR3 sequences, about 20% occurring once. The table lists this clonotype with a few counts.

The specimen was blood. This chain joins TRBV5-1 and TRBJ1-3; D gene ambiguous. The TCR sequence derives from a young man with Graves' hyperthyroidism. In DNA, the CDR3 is TGCGCCAGCAGCTTGGAAGGGCAGCCTGGAAACACCATATATTTT. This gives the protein CASSLEGQPGNTIYF.